The entry that follows covers one T cell receptor (beta chain) sequence. Its cognate antigen is unknown. The sample holds other DNA sequences that translate to the same CDR3. The PCR made use of 60 Vbeta and 13 Jbeta primers. TCRdb's table, derived via immunoSEQ multiplex PCR, lists solely in-frame clones and lacks some. Altogether 150,000 to 200,000 clones are present, approximately 80% being singletons, with the ten largest covering roughly 6%. This sample is part of a study of cytomegalovirus exposure and HLA in healthy donors. Study-wide findings and caveats: CMV antigen specificity of a few CMV-associated chains was confirmed in vitro. Most CMV-associated TCR beta chains appeared HLA-restricted in a later analysis. Reportedly, diagnosis of cytomegalovirus status by the classifier showed high specificity and sensitivity. It was shown in a later analysis that HLA-associated TCR beta chains were more clonally expanded than other, equally common chains.

The CDR3 is 14 residues long. The germline CDR1 and CDR2 sequences are LGHNA and YSLEER. Between the trimmed V and J ends, which lost 0 bases and 4 bases, there was a span of 9 bases. The chain carries TRBV4-3 and TRBJ1-1; a possible D gene is TRBD1 (5 bases). The sample comprised PBMCs. This sequence was found in a woman in her thirties in good health and CMV-seropositive. CDR3 sequence: CASSQDPGVTEAFF. CDR3 coding DNA: TGCGCCAGCAGCCAAGATCCGGGGGTCACTGAAGCTTTCTTT.